This is a list of T cell receptor beta chains from one sample in a study of shared clonotypes between healthy human individuals. The repertoire was sequenced with immunoSEQ multiplex PCR; TCRdb's copy has only in-frame clones and lacks some. The table has approximately 590,000 clones, just under 97% seen once. The specimen sequenced was naive CD8+ T cells sorted from blood. These receptors were obtained from a young woman in good health. The CDR3 runs from the conserved cysteine through the conserved F or W.

V,J,CDR3
TRBV11-3,TRBJ2-3,CASSDTDTQYF
TRBV5-6,TRBJ2-1,CASSLAAGGSYNEQFF
TRBV9,TRBJ2-1,CASSLRPGLSSYNEQFF
TRBV27,TRBJ2-7,CASSYRVSYEQYF
TRBV9,TRBJ2-3,CASSVEGGSSTDTQYF
TRBV19,TRBJ2-1,CASRSGTSGHNEQFF
TRBV7-9,TRBJ1-3,CASSLGGLSSGNTIYF
TRBV7-3,TRBJ2-7,CASSKVEGSHEQYF
TRBV2,-,CASNMVPGSEQYF
TRBV6-6,TRBJ1-6,CASRLSGTGERSPLHF
TRBV15,TRBJ1-5,CATSRDQGGNQPQHF
TRBV5-6,TRBJ2-5,CASSLGGTGAETQYF
TRBV19,TRBJ2-2,CAVGPSTGELFF
TRBV4-2,TRBJ2-1,CASSQEPQTGTYNEQFF
TRBV28,TRBJ2-3,CASYSGRAITDTQYF
TRBV27,TRBJ1-5,CASDSVGTRGHQPQHF
TRBV6-5,TRBJ2-2,CASSYGRGYGELFF
TRBV7-9,TRBJ2-1,CASSQGGEAGGYNEQFF
TRBV19,TRBJ2-1,CASSIDGSGDEQFF
TRBV5-1,TRBJ2-7,CASSWGQGAYEQYF
TRBV5-1,TRBJ2-4,CASSLGQGVAKNIQYF
TRBV13,TRBJ2-7,CASSLGTAPHEEQYF
TRBV19,TRBJ2-7,CASSSRDRGGYEQYF
TRBV15,TRBJ1-3,CATSREQGVLSGNTIYF
TRBV2,TRBJ1-1,CASRTRGMNTEAFF
TRBV9,TRBJ2-6,CASRLMYKQSRANVLTF
TRBV25-1,TRBJ2-1,CASSLGVGQFF
TRBV28,TRBJ2-1,CASSFLLAGDNEQFF
TRBV27,TRBJ2-7,CASSRTRVYEQYF